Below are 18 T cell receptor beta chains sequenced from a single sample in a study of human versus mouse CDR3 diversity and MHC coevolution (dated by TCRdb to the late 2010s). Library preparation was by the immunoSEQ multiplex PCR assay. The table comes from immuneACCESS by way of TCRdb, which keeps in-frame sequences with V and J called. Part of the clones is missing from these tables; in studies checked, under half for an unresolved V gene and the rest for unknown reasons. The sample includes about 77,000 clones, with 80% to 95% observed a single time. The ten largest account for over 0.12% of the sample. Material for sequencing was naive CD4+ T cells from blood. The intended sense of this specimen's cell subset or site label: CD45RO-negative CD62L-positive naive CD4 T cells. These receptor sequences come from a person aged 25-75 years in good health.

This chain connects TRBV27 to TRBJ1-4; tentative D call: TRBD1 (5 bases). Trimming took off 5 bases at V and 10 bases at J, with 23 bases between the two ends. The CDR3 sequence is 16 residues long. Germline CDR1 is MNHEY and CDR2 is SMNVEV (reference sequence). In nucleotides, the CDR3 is TGTGCCAGCAGTGATAGGGCTGGACAAGCGGGAGGAAAACTGTTTTTT. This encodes CASSDRAGQAGGKLFF.

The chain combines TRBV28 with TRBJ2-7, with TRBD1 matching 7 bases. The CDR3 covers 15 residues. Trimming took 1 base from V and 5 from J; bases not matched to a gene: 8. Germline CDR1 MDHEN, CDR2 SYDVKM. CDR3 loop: CASSLFAGGLHEQYF. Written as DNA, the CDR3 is TGTGCCAGCAGTTTATTCGCAGGGGGATTACACGAGCAGTACTTC.

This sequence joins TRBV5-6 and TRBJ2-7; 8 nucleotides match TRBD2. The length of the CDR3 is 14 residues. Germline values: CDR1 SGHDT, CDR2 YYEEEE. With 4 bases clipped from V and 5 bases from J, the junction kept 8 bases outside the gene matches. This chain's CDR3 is CASSRGLVGNEQYF. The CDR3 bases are TGTGCCAGCAGCCGGGGACTAGTGGGGAACGAGCAGTACTTC.

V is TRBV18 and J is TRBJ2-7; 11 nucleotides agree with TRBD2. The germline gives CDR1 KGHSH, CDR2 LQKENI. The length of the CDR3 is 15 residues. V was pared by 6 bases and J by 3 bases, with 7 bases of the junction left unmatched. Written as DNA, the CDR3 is TGTGCCAGCTCGCCGACACTAGCGGGAGTCTACGAGCAGTACTTC. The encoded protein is CASSPTLAGVYEQYF.

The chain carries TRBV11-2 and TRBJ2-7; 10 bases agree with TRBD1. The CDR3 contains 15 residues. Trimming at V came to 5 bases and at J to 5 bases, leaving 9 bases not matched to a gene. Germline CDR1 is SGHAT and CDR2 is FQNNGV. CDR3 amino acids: CASSTQGQGSNEQYF. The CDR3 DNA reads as TGTGCCAGCAGCACCCAGGGACAGGGGAGCAACGAGCAGTACTTC.

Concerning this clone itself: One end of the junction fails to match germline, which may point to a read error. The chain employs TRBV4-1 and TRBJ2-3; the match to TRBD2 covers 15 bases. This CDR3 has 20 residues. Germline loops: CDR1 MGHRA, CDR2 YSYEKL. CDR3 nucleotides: TGCGCCGGCAGCCAAGATTGGACTAGCGGGGGGGCCGGGAGAACAGATACGCAGTATTTT. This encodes CAGSQDWTSGGAGRTDTQYF.

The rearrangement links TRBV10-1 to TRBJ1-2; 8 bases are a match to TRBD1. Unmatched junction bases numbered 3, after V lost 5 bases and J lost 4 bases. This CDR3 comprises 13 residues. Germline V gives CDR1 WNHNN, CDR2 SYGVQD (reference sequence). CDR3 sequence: CASSPQGAYGYTF. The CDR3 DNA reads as TGCGCCAGCAGTCCCCAGGGGGCCTATGGCTACACCTTC.

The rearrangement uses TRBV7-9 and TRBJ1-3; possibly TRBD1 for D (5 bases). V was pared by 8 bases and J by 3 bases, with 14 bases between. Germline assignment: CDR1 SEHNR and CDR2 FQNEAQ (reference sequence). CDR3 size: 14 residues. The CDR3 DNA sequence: TGTGCCAGCGTTCGGGGGGACTTTGGAAACACCATATATTTT. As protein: CASVRGDFGNTIYF.

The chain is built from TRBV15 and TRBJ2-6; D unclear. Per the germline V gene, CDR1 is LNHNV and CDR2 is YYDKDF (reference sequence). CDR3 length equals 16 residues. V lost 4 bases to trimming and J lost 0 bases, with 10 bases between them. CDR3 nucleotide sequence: TGTGCCACCAGCAATAGACTGAGCTCTGGGGCCAACGTCCTGACTTTC. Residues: CATSNRLSSGANVLTF. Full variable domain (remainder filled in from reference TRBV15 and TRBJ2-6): DAMVIQNPRYQVTQFGKPVTLSCSQTLNHNVMYWYQQKSSQAPKLLFHYYDKDFNNEADTPDNFQSRRPNTSFCFLDIRSPGLGDTAMYLCATSNRLSSGANVLTFGAGSRLTVL.

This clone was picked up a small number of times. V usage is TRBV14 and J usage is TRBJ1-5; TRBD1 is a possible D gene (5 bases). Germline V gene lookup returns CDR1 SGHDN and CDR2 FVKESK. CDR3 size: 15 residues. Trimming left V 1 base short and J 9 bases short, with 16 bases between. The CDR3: CASSQVVSEGRPQHF. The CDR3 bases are TGTGCCAGCAGCCAAGTCGTTTCGGAGGGACGGCCCCAGCATTTT.

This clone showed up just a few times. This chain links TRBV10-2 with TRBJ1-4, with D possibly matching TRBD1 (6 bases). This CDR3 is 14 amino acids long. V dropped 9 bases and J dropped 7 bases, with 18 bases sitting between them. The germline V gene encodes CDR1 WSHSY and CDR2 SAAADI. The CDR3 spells CASRGGRGSEKLFF. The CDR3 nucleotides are TGCGCCAGTAGGGGGGGTCGGGGAAGTGAAAAACTGTTTTTT.

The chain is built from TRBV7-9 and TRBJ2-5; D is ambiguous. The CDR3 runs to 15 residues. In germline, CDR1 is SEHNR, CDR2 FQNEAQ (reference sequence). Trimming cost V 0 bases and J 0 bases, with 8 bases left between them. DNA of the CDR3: TGTGCCAGCAGCTTAGCCACATGGTACCAAGAGACCCAGTACTTC. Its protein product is CASSLATWYQETQYF.

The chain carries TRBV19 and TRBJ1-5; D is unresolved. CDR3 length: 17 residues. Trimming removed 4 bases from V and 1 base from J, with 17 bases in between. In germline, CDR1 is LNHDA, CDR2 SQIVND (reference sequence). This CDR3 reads CASSTQFDYFSNQPQHF. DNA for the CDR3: TGTGCCAGTAGTACTCAATTCGACTATTTCAGCAATCAGCCCCAGCATTTT.

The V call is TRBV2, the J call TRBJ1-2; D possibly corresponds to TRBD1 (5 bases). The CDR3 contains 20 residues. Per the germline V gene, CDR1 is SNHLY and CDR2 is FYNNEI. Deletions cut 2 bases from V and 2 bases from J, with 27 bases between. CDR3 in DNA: TGTGCCAGCAGTGAACCGGGGGGGGGAACGTCTCCCGAAACGAACTATGGCTACACCTTC. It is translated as CASSEPGGGTSPETNYGYTF.

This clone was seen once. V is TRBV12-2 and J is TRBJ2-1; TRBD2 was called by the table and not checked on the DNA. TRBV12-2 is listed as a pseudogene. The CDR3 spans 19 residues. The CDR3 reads CASRLIPRISGDSYNEQFF. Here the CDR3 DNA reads TGTGCAAGTCGCTTAATCCCACGGATTAGCGGGGACTCCTACAATGAGCAGTTCTTC.

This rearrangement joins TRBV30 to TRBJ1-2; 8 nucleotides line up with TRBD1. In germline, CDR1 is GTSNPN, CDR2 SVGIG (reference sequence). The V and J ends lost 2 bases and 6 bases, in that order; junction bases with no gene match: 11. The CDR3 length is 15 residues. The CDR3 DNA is TGTGCCTGGAGTCCCTCGGGGCAGGGGGCCAATGGCTACACCTTC. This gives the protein CAWSPSGQGANGYTF.

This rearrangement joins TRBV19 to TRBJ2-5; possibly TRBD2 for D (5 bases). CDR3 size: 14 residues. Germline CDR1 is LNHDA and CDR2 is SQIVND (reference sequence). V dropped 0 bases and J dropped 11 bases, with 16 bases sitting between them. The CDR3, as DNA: TGTGCCAGTAGTATAGAGGCGGGCTCTACCGCGCAGTACTTC. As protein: CASSIEAGSTAQYF.

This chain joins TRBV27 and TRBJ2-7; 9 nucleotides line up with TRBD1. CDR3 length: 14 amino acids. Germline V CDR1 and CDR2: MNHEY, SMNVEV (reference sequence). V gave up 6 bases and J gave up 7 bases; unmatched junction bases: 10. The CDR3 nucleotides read TGTGCCAGCAGGATACTGGGACAGGGCGGGGAGCAGTACTTC. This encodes CASRILGQGGEQYF.